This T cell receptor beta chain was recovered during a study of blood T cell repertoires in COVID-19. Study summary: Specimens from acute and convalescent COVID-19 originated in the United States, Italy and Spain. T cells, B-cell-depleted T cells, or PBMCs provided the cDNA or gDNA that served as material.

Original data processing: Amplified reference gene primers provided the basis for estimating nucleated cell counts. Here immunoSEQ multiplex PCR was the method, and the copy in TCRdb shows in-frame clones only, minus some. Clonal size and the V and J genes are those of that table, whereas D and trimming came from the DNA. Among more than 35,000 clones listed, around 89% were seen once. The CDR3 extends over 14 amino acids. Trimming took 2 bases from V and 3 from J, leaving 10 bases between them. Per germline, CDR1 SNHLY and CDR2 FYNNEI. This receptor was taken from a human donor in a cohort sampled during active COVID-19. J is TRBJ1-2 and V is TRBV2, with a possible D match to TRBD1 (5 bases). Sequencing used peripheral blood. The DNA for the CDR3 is TGTGCCAGCAGTGAAAAGGGGCCGGACTATGGCTACACCTTC. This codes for CASSEKGPDYGYTF.